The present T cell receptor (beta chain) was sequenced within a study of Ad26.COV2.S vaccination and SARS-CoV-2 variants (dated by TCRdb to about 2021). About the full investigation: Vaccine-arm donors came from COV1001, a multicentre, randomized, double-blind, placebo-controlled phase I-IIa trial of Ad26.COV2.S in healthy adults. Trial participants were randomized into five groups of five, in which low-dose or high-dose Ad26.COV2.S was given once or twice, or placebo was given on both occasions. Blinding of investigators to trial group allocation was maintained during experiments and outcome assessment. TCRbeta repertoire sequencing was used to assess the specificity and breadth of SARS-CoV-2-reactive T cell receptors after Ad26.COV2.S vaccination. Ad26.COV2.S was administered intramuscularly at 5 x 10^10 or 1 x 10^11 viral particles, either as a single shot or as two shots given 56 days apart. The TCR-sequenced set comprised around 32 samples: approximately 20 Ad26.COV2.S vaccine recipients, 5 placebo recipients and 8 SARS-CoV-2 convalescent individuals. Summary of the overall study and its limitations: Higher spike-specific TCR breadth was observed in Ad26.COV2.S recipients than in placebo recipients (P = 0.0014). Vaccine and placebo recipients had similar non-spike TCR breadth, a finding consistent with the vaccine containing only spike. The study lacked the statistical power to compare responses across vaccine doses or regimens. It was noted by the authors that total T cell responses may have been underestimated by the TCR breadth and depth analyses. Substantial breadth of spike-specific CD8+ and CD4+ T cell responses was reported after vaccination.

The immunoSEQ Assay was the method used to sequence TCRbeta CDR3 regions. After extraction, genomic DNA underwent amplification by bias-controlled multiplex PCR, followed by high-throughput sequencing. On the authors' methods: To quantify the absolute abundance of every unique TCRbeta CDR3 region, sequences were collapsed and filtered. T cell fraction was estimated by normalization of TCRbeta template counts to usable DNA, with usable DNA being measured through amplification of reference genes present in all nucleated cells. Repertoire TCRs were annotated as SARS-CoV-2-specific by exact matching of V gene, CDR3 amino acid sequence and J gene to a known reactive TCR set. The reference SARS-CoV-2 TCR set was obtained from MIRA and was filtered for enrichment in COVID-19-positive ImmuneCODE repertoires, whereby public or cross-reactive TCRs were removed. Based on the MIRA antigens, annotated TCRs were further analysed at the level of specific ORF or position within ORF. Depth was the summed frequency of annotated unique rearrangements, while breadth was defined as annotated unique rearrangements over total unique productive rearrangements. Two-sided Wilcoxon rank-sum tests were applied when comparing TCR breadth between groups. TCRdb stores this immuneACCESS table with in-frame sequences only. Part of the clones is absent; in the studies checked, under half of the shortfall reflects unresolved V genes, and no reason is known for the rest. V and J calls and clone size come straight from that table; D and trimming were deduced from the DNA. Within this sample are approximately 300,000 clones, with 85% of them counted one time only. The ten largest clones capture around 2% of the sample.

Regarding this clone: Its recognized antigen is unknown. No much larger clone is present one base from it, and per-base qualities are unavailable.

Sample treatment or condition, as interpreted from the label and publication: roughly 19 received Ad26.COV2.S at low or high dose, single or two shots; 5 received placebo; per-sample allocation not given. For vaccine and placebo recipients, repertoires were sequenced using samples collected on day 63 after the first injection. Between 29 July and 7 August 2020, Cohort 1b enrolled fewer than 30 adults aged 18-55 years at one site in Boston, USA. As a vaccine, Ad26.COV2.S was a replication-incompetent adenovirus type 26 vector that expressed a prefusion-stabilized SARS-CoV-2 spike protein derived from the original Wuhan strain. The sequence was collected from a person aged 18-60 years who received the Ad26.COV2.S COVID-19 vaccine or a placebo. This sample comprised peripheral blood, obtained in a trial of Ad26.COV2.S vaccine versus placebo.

The nucleotide sequence is TGTGCCACCAGTGATACACGACTAGCGGGGGTCAATGAGCAGTTCTTC. This translates into CATSDTRLAGVNEQFF. This receptor chain uses TRBV24-1 and TRBJ2-1, with 12 middle bases fitting TRBD2. Relative to germline, V is missing 3 bases and J is missing 6 bases, with 5 bases of the junction outside any gene match. The CDR1 and CDR2 encoded by the germline V gene are KGHDR and SFDVKD. CDR3 length: 16 amino acids, cysteine to phenylalanine. Only CDR3 DNA remains: 48 bases, in frame from the first base.